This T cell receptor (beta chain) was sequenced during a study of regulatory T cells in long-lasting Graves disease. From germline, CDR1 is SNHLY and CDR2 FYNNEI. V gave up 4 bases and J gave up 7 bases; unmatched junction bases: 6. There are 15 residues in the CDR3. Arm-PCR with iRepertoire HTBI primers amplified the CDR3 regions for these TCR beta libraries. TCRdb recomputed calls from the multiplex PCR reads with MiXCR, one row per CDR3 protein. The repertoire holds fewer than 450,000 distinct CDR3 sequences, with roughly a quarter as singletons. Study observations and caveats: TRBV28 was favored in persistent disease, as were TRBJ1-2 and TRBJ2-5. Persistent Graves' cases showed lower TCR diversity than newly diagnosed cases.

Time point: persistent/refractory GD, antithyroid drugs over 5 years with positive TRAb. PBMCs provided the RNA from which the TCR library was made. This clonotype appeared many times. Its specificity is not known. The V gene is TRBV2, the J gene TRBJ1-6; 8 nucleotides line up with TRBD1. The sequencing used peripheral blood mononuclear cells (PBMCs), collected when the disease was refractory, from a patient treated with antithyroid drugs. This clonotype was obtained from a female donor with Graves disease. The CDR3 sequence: CASSVDRVGNSPLHF. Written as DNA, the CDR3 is TGTGCCAGCAGTGTGGACAGGGTGGGGAATTCACCCCTCCACTTT.